This T cell receptor (beta chain) was documented in a study of beta chain features in type 1 diabetes. Study at large: Age, gender and cell yields were alike across patients and healthy donors.

Reverse transcribing all isolated RNA meant expressed TCRB transcripts were sequenced. TCRdb keeps only in-frame clones here, not all; method: immunoSEQ multiplex PCR. The data show approximately 240,000 clones, with roughly 17% seen just once and approximately 0.086% held by the top ten. Averaging roughly 120 mL, one heparinised blood draw came from each individual donor. Sorting that relied on CD45RO/CCR7/CD25/CD127/CD95/CD27 yielded CD4+ naive, central memory, regulatory and stem cell-like memory cells. A note on this clone: What it binds is unknown.

This CDR3 has 15 residues. The germline V and J ends were trimmed by 3 bases and 2 bases, with 12 bases remaining between them. In germline, CDR1 is LNHNV, CDR2 YYDKDF (reference sequence). Notes on the study in general: Within each of all four CD4+ subsets, Type 1 diabetes patients had TCRB CDR3s that were moderately but significantly shorter.

Sequencing was performed on naive CD4+ T cells from blood. The chain uses TRBV15 and TRBJ2-3, with D perhaps TRBD2 (6 bases). The source of this sequence is a man aged 25 to 45 with type 1 diabetes. In nucleotides, the CDR3 is TGTGCCACCAGCAGGAGGGCGGGACTCACAGATACGCAGTATTTT. Translating gives CATSRRAGLTDTQYF.